The T cell receptor beta chain under discussion was sequenced for a study of early T cells in non-severe SARS-CoV-2 infection. TCRdb independently ran MiXCR on the 5' RACE reads; one entry per CDR3 protein. This table has tens of thousands of distinct CDR3 sequences, around 12% appearing once. The CDR3 runs 12 residues. With 1 base removed from V and 6 bases from J, the gap between germline ends came to 6 bases. The source material was whole blood. The chain couples TRBV12-3 or TRBV12-4 to TRBJ2-5; D ambiguous. The TCR originated in an adult who was a healthcare worker with PCR-confirmed SARS-CoV-2 infection or an uninfected control (not recorded which). The CDR3 reads CASSLDPKTQYF. The CDR3 nucleotides are TGTGCCAGCAGTTTAGACCCCAAGACCCAGTACTTC.